This TCR beta chain was captured by sequencing in a study of sequential checkpoint blockade in melanoma. Across the whole study: After both sequences, patients received maintenance nivolumab.

There are 14 residues in the CDR3. V was pared by 4 bases and J by 4 bases, with 4 bases of the junction left unmatched. CDR1 MNHEY and CDR2 SVGAGI come from the germline V gene. Method: immunoSEQ multiplex PCR; TCRdb's copy keeps in-frame clones and lacks some. The repertoire holds roughly 18,000 clones, with 72% as singletons. The treatment here: randomized to nivolumab then ipilimumab (arm A) or the reverse (arm B). The chain joins TRBV6-5 to TRBJ2-5; the match to TRBD2 covers 9 bases. This sequence originates from a human donor with melanoma. The sample here was CD8+ T cells sorted from blood (inferred from file names), taken from a patient given nivolumab and ipilimumab in sequence. This CDR3 is CASSSALAGETQYF. The CDR3 nucleotides read TGTGCCAGCAGTTCGGCACTAGCGGGAGAGACCCAGTACTTC.